This T cell receptor beta chain was identified in a study of blood T cell repertoires in COVID-19. Study background: Spain, Italy and the United States supplied samples that represented acute and convalescent COVID-19. T cells, B-cell-depleted T cells, or PBMCs provided the cDNA or gDNA that served as material.

This clone was seen only once. V trimming: 5 bases; J trimming: 2 bases; junction bases outside the gene matches: 7. The CDR3 is 16 amino acids. Germline values: CDR1 SGHTA, CDR2 FQGNSA. Assay used: immunoSEQ multiplex PCR; TCRdb lists only in-frame clones, some missing. The repertoire holds 40,000 or so clones, 85% seen once, with about 4.9% in the top ten. This sequence originates from a man aged 50 to 60 with active COVID-19. Sequencing was performed on peripheral blood. The V gene is TRBV7-2, the J gene TRBJ2-7; 12 bases map to TRBD2. The CDR3 DNA sequence: TGTGCCAGCAGCCTCACTAGCGGGGGGCTGGCCTACGAGCAGTACTTC. Protein sequence: CASSLTSGGLAYEQYF.